The 22 T cell receptor beta chains given below trace back to one sample, sequenced in a study of OX40 agonist ivuxolimab in advanced cancers. Library generation was performed with the immunoSEQ multiplex PCR assay. TCRdb carries this immuneACCESS record with in-frame sequences only. Its versions omit some clonotypes, under half of them owing to an unresolved V gene in the studies checked, with the rest unexplained. In all, the sample holds tens of thousands of clones, and roughly 86% of those were seen once. 14% to 15% of the sample is in the top ten clones. Here the sequenced sample was CD4+ or CD8+ T cells sorted from blood, taken in a trial of the OX40 agonist ivuxolimab. These receptors were obtained from an adult with an advanced solid tumor such as melanoma, head and neck, liver or kidney cancer.

V is TRBV11-2 and J is TRBJ2-7, with TRBD1 identical over 9 bases. The CDR3 loop spans 15 amino acids. From germline, CDR1 is SGHAT and CDR2 FQNNGV. J gave up 5 bases and V 4 bases, and 9 bases lay outside the gene matches. This chain's CDR3 is CASSYQGQGMHEQYF. CDR3 sequence (DNA): TGTGCCAGCAGCTATCAGGGACAGGGAATGCACGAGCAGTACTTC.

The chain joins TRBV7-9 to TRBJ2-5; TRBD2 agrees at 8 bases. The V and J ends lost 2 bases and 4 bases, in that order; junction bases with no gene match: 6. This CDR3 contains 15 residues. Germline CDR1 reads SEHNR; CDR2 reads FQNEAQ (reference sequence). This chain's CDR3 is CASSLSAGVGETQYF. In DNA, the CDR3 is TGTGCCAGCAGCTTATCAGCGGGAGTCGGAGAGACCCAGTACTTC.

Only a few counts were recorded for this clone. The rearrangement uses TRBV19 and TRBJ1-5; D gene unclear. The CDR3 contains 16 residues. V was clipped by 3 bases and J by 5 bases, with 17 bases between them. In germline, CDR1 is LNHDA, CDR2 SQIVND (reference sequence). As DNA, the CDR3 is TGTGCCAGTAGTATTTGGGTAGGAGACACGGATCAGCCCCAGCATTTT. The encoded protein is CASSIWVGDTDQPQHF.

The V call is TRBV29-1, the J call TRBJ2-5, with a tentative D call TRBD1 (6 bases). The germline V gene has CDR1 SQVTM and CDR2 ANQGSEA. This CDR3 has 15 amino acids. V lost 2 bases, J lost 9 bases, and 22 bases lay in between. CDR3 region: CSVEPRDGNPGAQYF. CDR3 DNA sequence: TGCAGCGTTGAACCCCGGGACGGGAACCCAGGGGCCCAGTACTTC.

The chain links TRBV7-9 to TRBJ2-7; a weak D match, TRBD1 (7 bases). CDR1 is SEHNR, CDR2 FQNEAQ, per germline (reference sequence). CDR3 length: 17 residues. V lost 2 bases to trimming and J lost 0 bases, with 17 bases between them. CDR3 sequence reads: CASSLPEGQEGSYEQYV. The CDR3 DNA is TGTGCCAGCAGCTTACCTGAAGGACAGGAGGGCTCCTACGAGCAGTACGTC.

The count of this clone is one. The rearrangement links TRBV7-9 to TRBJ1-1; D uncertain. V gave up 4 bases and J gave up 6 bases, with 9 bases separating them. The germline V gene has CDR1 SEHNR and CDR2 FQNEAQ (reference sequence). The CDR3 is 12 amino acids. Here the CDR3 reads CASSYRGAEAFF. The CDR3 DNA sequence: TGTGCCAGCAGCTACCGCGGCGCTGAAGCTTTCTTT.

This clone has more than one count but fewer than ten. This rearrangement joins TRBV4-3 to TRBJ2-7; TRBD1 or TRBD2 may be the D gene (5 bases each). Germline values: CDR1 LGHNA, CDR2 YSLEER. Trimming stripped 0 bases from V and 2 bases from J, with 11 bases between. This CDR3 region has 15 residues. In DNA form, the CDR3 reads TGCGCCAGCAGCCAAGACCCCGGGACGACCTACGAGCAGTACTTC. Residues: CASSQDPGTTYEQYF.

This clone was counted once. The V call is TRBV7-6, the J call TRBJ2-3; 8 bases are shared with TRBD2. The germline gives CDR1 SGHVS, CDR2 FNYEAQ. Trimming took 3 bases from V and 7 from J; bases not matched to a gene: 3. This CDR3 comprises 13 residues. The chain's CDR3 is CASSFGGANTQYF. CDR3 nucleotide sequence: TGTGCCAGCAGCTTCGGGGGGGCGAATACGCAGTATTTT.

J is TRBJ2-1 and V is TRBV12-5, with 13 positions matching TRBD2. From germline, CDR1 is LGHNT and CDR2 FRNRAP. This CDR3 has 17 residues. The ends lost 6 bases at V and 8 bases at J; junction bases unmatched: 13. The CDR3 DNA sequence: TGTGCTAGTGGACCCGACCTCGGACTAGCGGGAGTATATGAGCAGTTCTTC. It specifies CASGPDLGLAGVYEQFF.

This chain joins TRBV19 and TRBJ2-1; TRBD2 agrees at 11 bases. The germline CDR1 and CDR2 sequences are LNHDA and SQIVND (reference sequence). V was clipped by 5 bases and J by 3 bases; unmatched bases: 6. The CDR3 contains 16 residues. In DNA, the CDR3 is TGTGCCAGTAGTTCACCGGGACTAGCGGTCTACAATGAGCAGTTCTTC. It yields the protein CASSSPGLAVYNEQFF. Supplemented by reference TRBV19 and TRBJ2-1, the full variable domain reads DGGITQSPKYLFRKEGQNVTLSCEQNLNHDAMYWYRQDPGQGLRLIYYSQIVNDFQKGDIAEGYSVSREKKESFPLTVTSAQKNPTAFYLCASSSPGLAVYNEQFFGPGTRLTVL.

This chain uses TRBV29-1 with TRBJ2-3, with 11 nucleotides matching TRBD2. Germline V gene sequence: CDR1 SQVTM, CDR2 ANQGSEA. This CDR3 contains 12 residues. After removal of 7 bases from V and 6 bases from J, the junction contained 3 bases not matched to a gene. CDR3 nucleotides: TGCAGCGCCGGACTAGCGGGTGATACGCAGTATTTT. Amino acid sequence: CSAGLAGDTQYF.

The rearrangement uses TRBV7-3 and TRBJ2-1; 8 nucleotides match TRBD2. The V gene's germline CDR1 is SGHTA and CDR2 FQGTGA. The CDR3 totals 16 residues. The V segment lost 5 bases and the J segment 3 bases; nucleotides outside the gene matches: 9. The CDR3 coding sequence is TGTGCCAGCAGCCCCGGAGCGGGAGTCGGCTACAATGAGCAGTTCTTC. Protein: CASSPGAGVGYNEQFF.

The V gene is TRBV7-9, the J gene TRBJ1-1, with D perhaps TRBD1 (5 bases). Trimming removed 3 bases from V and 4 bases from J, with 9 bases in between. From germline, CDR1 is SEHNR and CDR2 FQNEAQ (reference sequence). CDR3 size: 13 residues. In nucleotides, the CDR3 is TGTGCCAGCAGCTTCCCCGGGGCCACTGAAGCTTTCTTT. Residues: CASSFPGATEAFF.

This chain connects TRBV7-9 to TRBJ1-1, with 8 bases matching TRBD1. From germline, CDR1 is SEHNR and CDR2 FQNEAQ (reference sequence). Germline trimming cut 5 bases from V and 1 base from J; bases unmatched to any gene: 6. The CDR3 loop spans 15 amino acids. The CDR3 DNA reads TGTGCCAGCAGCCCGTGGGACAGGCAGAACACTGAAGCTTTCTTT. As protein: CASSPWDRQNTEAFF. Together with reference TRBV7-9 and TRBJ1-1, the CDR3 gives the full variable domain: DTGVSQNPRHKITKRGQNVTFRCDPISEHNRLYWYRQTLGQGPEFLTYFQNEAQLEKSRLLSDRFSAERPKGSFSTLEIQRTEQGDSAMYLCASSPWDRQNTEAFFGQGTRLTVV.

This chain joins TRBV7-9 and TRBJ2-2; 13 nucleotides line up with TRBD2. Germline CDR1 reads SEHNR; CDR2 reads FQNEAQ (reference sequence). V shed 5 bases and J 2 bases; nucleotides not matched to a gene: 11. The CDR3 is 19 residues long. The DNA for the CDR3 is TGTGCCAGCAGCCGTTTCGGACTAGCGGGAGAGGGCAACACCGGGGAGCTGTTTTTT. Its protein product is CASSRFGLAGEGNTGELFF.

The chain links TRBV19 to TRBJ1-2; D is ambiguous. Trimming stripped 6 bases from V and 6 bases from J, with 11 bases between. The germline gives CDR1 LNHDA, CDR2 SQIVND (reference sequence). CDR3 size: 12 residues. The CDR3 is CASSWRADGYTF. The CDR3 DNA is TGTGCCAGTAGCTGGAGGGCGGATGGCTACACCTTC.

The CDR3: CASSPRGEKLFF. The CDR3 DNA reads as TGCGCCAGCAGCCCCAGGGGGGAAAAACTGTTTTTT. This chain uses TRBV4-1 with TRBJ1-4, with 7 bases that match TRBD1. This CDR3 is built from 12 residues. Germline V gene lookup returns CDR1 MGHRA and CDR2 YSYEKL. Trimming cost V 4 bases and J 8 bases; bases outside gene matches: 1.

This chain connects TRBV28 to TRBJ2-7; the match to TRBD2 covers 7 bases. This CDR3 spans 13 amino acids. V was pared by 6 bases and J by 4 bases, with 6 bases of the junction left unmatched. Germline loops: CDR1 MDHEN, CDR2 SYDVKM. The chain's CDR3 is CASRDLAGYEQYF. For the CDR3, the DNA is TGTGCCAGCAGAGATTTAGCGGGTTACGAGCAGTACTTC.

This clone was picked up a small number of times. This chain uses TRBV7-8 with TRBJ1-5; a possible D gene is TRBD1 (5 bases). This CDR3 comprises 14 residues. The germline V gene has CDR1 SGHVS and CDR2 FQNEAQ. Trimming left V 6 bases short and J 7 bases short, with 16 bases between. The CDR3: CASSSGGSRQPQHF. CDR3 bases: TGTGCCAGCAGTAGCGGGGGGTCGAGACAGCCCCAGCATTTT.

There are a few counts of this clone. J is TRBJ2-1 and V is TRBV4-1; D gene uncertain. The germline V gene encodes CDR1 MGHRA and CDR2 YSYEKL. Trimming took 0 bases from V and 6 from J, leaving 6 bases between them. The CDR3 sequence is 13 residues long. CDR3: CASSQEYRNEQFF. The CDR3, as DNA: TGCGCCAGCAGCCAAGAGTACCGCAATGAGCAGTTCTTC.

This clone was counted a few times. The V gene is TRBV6-5, the J gene TRBJ1-1; 8 bases agree with TRBD1. Per the germline V gene, CDR1 is MNHEY and CDR2 is SVGAGI. J was trimmed by 1 base and V by 6 bases; bases with no gene match: 4. The length of the CDR3 is 14 residues. The CDR3 spells CASRQGGPNTEAFF. CDR3 nucleotides: TGTGCCAGCAGACAGGGGGGTCCGAACACTGAAGCTTTCTTT.

The V and J genes are TRBV6-5 and TRBJ1-6; 9 bases align to TRBD1. CDR3 length: 14 amino acids. Germline V gene sequence: CDR1 MNHEY, CDR2 SVGAGI. The trim removed 0 bases at V and 10 bases at J, leaving 1 base unmatched. The CDR3 region has the DNA TGTGCCAGCAGTTACTCCGGACAGGGGTCACCCCTCCACTTT. This codes for CASSYSGQGSPLHF.